The clone carrying this T cell receptor beta chain was detected a few times. The antigen is undetermined. TCRdb keeps only in-frame clones here, not all; method: immunoSEQ multiplex PCR. The sample lists some 790,000 clones; 72% were seen once. Trimming shortened V by 5 bases and J by 7 bases, and 9 bases separated the two germline ends. The CDR3 extends over 12 amino acids. CDR1 is SGHVS, CDR2 FNYEAQ, per germline. This specimen comes from a study of shared clonotypes between healthy human individuals. Overall study results and limits: Having only a few donors restricted how much genetic and exposure-history diversity was captured. Rarefaction analysis demonstrated incomplete sorted-subset sequencing notwithstanding large depth. Clonotypes which were not shared had lower generation probabilities than clonotypes that all four donors shared.

This chain joins TRBV7-6 and TRBJ2-1; D gene uncertain. Sequenced: memory CD4+ T cells sorted from blood. Specified subset: CD45RA-negative fraction. This receptor was taken from a woman in her thirties in good health. The CDR3 loop is CASSHPLNEQFF. The CDR3, as DNA: TGTGCCAGCAGCCATCCTCTAAATGAGCAGTTCTTC.